This TCR beta chain was sequenced for a study of cytomegalovirus exposure and HLA in healthy donors. The CDR3 is made up of 17 amino acids. Looked up from germline, CDR1 is KGHSH and CDR2 is LQKENI. The V end lost 3 bases, the J end lost 5 bases, and 22 bases lay between the germline ends. Vbeta (60) and Jbeta (13) primers were used in the PCR. Sequencing was performed with immunoSEQ multiplex PCR; in TCRdb, only in-frame clones are kept and a portion is missing. In the table there are 120,000 or so clones, 70% to 85% of which are singletons. Donors counted as nominally healthy when sampled, yet unrecorded immune exposures were likely.

The sequencing input was PBMCs. The sequence came from a human donor in good health. This chain uses TRBV18 with TRBJ1-1; D not certain. CDR3 nucleotides: TGTGCCAGCTCACCTACCCCTCCCACCATTTCGGGGACTGAAGCTTTCTTT. Its protein is CASSPTPPTISGTEAFF. The variable domain in full, with the rest retrieved from reference TRBV18 and TRBJ1-1, is NAGVMQNPRHLVRRRGQEARLRCSPMKGHSHVYWYRQLPEEGLKFMVYLQKENIIDESGMPKERFSAEFPKEGPSILRIQQVVRGDSAAYFCASSPTPPTISGTEAFFGQGTRLTVV.